Listed here are 9 T cell receptor beta chains from one sample, sequenced in a study of T cells in Graves' hyperthyroidism and ophthalmopathy. TCR beta CDR3 regions were amplified from RNA transcripts. Researchers ran a first-round RT-PCR on the TCR CDR3 using the HTBI primer set. TCRdb analysed the multiplex PCR reads with MiXCR anew, one entry per CDR3 protein. This sample has 250,000 to 300,000 distinct CDR3 sequences, with around 19% found just once. The specimen was blood. Every receptor here comes from a man aged 45 to 65 with Graves' ophthalmopathy.

Points on this clonotype: A junction boundary mismatches the germline segment, possibly from a read error. V is TRBV19 and J is TRBJ1-1; D remains unclear. CDR3 size: 13 residues. CDR1 is LNHDA, CDR2 SQIVND, per germline (reference sequence). The CDR3 loop is CASSLALNTEALF. The CDR3 DNA sequence: TGTGCCAGTAGCCTAGCACTGAACACTGAAGCTCTCTTT.

The chain uses TRBV30 and TRBJ2-3; D is ambiguous. In germline, CDR1 is GTSNPN, CDR2 SVGIG (reference sequence). The CDR3 is made up of 12 amino acids. Deletions cut 1 base from V and 6 bases from J, with 8 bases between. The CDR3 spells CAWSGFWDTQYF. CDR3 nucleotide sequence: TGTGCCTGGAGTGGGTTCTGGGATACGCAGTATTTT.

This clonotype has a count of ten or more. The genes are TRBV30 and TRBJ1-1; a possible D gene is TRBD1 (6 bases). The CDR3 runs 14 residues. CDR1 is GTSNPN, CDR2 SVGIG, per germline (reference sequence). V was cut by 4 bases and J by 7 bases, with 19 bases left in between. CDR3 in amino acids: CAWINVDRSVEAFF. As DNA, the CDR3 is TGTGCCTGGATTAACGTCGACAGGTCGGTTGAAGCTTTCTTT.

This clonotype showed up many times. Here the CDR3 reads CASSNSGRSSYNEQFF. CDR3 nucleotides: TGTGCCAGCAGCAATAGCGGGCGGAGCTCCTACAATGAGCAGTTCTTC. This sequence joins TRBV2 and TRBJ2-1; 7 bases match TRBD2. Germline V gene lookup returns CDR1 SNHLY and CDR2 FYNNEI. The length of the CDR3 is 16 residues. With 6 bases clipped from V and 0 bases from J, the junction kept 8 bases outside the gene matches. Based on the CDR3 plus reference TRBV2 and TRBJ2-1, the full variable domain is EPEVTQTPSHQVTQMGQEVILRCVPISNHLYFYWYRQILGQKVEFLVSFYNNEISEKSEIFDDQFSVERPDGSNFTLKIRSTKLEDSAMYFCASSNSGRSSYNEQFFGPGTRLTVL.

For this clonotype: This may come from a read error, since a much larger clone is one base off. V and J are TRBV9 and TRBJ2-1; 13 positions match TRBD2. V lost 4 bases and J lost 5; bases outside the gene matches: 3. The CDR3 sequence is 15 residues long. Germline V lookup: CDR1 SGDLS, CDR2 YYNGEE. The CDR3 sequence is CASSFGLAGDNEQFF. CDR3 bases: TGTGCCAGCAGCTTCGGACTAGCGGGAGACAATGAGCAGTTCTTC.

Of note for this clonotype: A much bigger clone sits one base away, suggesting this may be a read error. The chain employs TRBV18 and TRBJ2-5, with D perhaps TRBD1 (6 bases). Germline V CDR1 and CDR2: KGHSH, LQKENI. CDR3 length: 14 residues. In nucleotides, the CDR3 is TGTGCCAGCTCACCCCGGGAAGGGGGAGAGCCCCAGTACTTC. Its protein product is CASSPREGGEPQYF.

This clonotype was recorded a few times. The genes are TRBV27 and TRBJ2-7, with D uncertain. V was trimmed by 6 bases and J by 4 bases, leaving 13 bases between them. The CDR3 sequence is 13 residues long. From germline, CDR1 is MNHEY and CDR2 SMNVEV (reference sequence). The chain's CDR3 is CASSYGGRYEQYF. For the CDR3, the DNA is TGTGCCAGCAGCTACGGTGGGCGGTACGAGCAGTACTTC.

This clonotype was seen only a few times. This chain connects TRBV6-2 or TRBV6-3 to TRBJ2-3; D may be TRBD1 or TRBD2 (6 bases each). Germline-derived CDR1 and CDR2 are MNHEY and SVGEGT. The V gene lost 0 bases and the J gene lost 6 bases, with 13 bases spanning the gap. CDR3 length: 15 residues. The CDR3: CASSYSPQGRDTQYF. The CDR3 DNA sequence: TGTGCCAGCAGTTACTCTCCCCAGGGGAGGGATACGCAGTATTTT.

The genes are TRBV6-2 or TRBV6-3 and TRBJ2-6; no reliable D call. The germline V gene has CDR1 MNHEY and CDR2 SVGEGT. The CDR3 consists of 16 residues. V was cut by 5 bases and J by 2 bases, with 13 bases left in between. The DNA for the CDR3 is TGTGCCAGCAGTGACGGAGCTTTCCCTGGGGCCAACGTCCTGACTTTC. It is translated as CASSDGAFPGANVLTF.